This T cell receptor beta chain is from a study of blood T cell repertoires in COVID-19. TCRdb keeps only in-frame clones here, not all; method: immunoSEQ multiplex PCR. The table has about 34,000 clones, roughly 91% seen once. The junction had 7 bases not matched to a gene; V was cut back by 2 bases and J by 1 base. The CDR3 spans 16 residues. Germline V gene sequence: CDR1 SEHNR, CDR2 FQNEAQ (reference sequence). The TCR was taken from an elderly man with acute or convalescent COVID-19. Sample: peripheral blood. V and J are TRBV7-9 and TRBJ2-7; 8 bases are a match to TRBD1. CDR3 coding DNA: TGTGCCAGCAGCTTAAACGGACAGGGCGTGTCCTACGAGCAGTACTTC. It encodes CASSLNGQGVSYEQYF.